The source of this T cell receptor (beta chain) is a study of read filtering for tumor transcriptome and immune sequencing. At the level of the study: DNase treatment preceded whole-transcriptome library preparation. Per sample, TCR-region reads ranged about 4.05 to 11 million by IR-seq, roughly 75 to 1,400 by RNA-seq.

CDR1 is SNHLY and CDR2 is FYNNEI in the germline V gene. V lost 6 bases to trimming and J lost 10 bases; unmatched junction nucleotides: 4. CDR3 length: 11 residues. This library used roughly 370 ng RNA and molecular barcoded adaptors spanning alpha/delta and beta/gamma chains. A single record per CDR3 protein comes from TCRdb applying MiXCR to the reads. The data show almost 40,000 distinct CDR3 sequences, approximately 15% seen once. This receptor was taken from a donor aged 40 or over with multiple myeloma. V and J are TRBV2 and TRBJ1-1; 8 positions match TRBD1. Material: a population of CD138-negative cells sorted from bone marrow. CDR3 loop: CASSFQGAAFF. The CDR3 DNA reads as TGTGCCAGCAGCTTTCAGGGGGCAGCTTTCTTT.